This T cell receptor beta chain was documented in a study of cytomegalovirus exposure and HLA in healthy donors. Overall study findings and caveats: A later analysis linked a missense DCLRE1C variant to TCR beta V- and J-gene trimming. A few V segments could not be told apart, such as TRBV6-2 and TRBV6-3, and were left out. The authors later found HLA-associated TCR beta chains more clonally expanded than equally common others. Most TCRs appeared rarely, but some public TCRs recurred in many donors.

This clone was seen only a few times. Its matching antigen is unknown. This CDR3 region has 17 residues. Trimming removed 0 bases from V and 2 bases from J, with 13 bases in between. Germline CDR1 reads LGHNT; CDR2 reads FRNRAP. PCR employed 60 Vbeta and 13 Jbeta primers. TCRdb keeps only in-frame clones here, not all; method: immunoSEQ multiplex PCR. Of 100,000 to 150,000 clones in the sample, around four fifths were seen once. The chain carries TRBV12-5 and TRBJ1-4; D gene uncertain. The source of this sequence is a man aged 35-49 years in good health and CMV-seronegative. Sequencing was done on a sample of PBMCs. CDR3: CASGLVPDRGTNEKLFF. For the CDR3, the DNA is TGTGCTAGTGGTTTGGTACCCGACCGAGGTACTAATGAAAAACTGTTTTTT.